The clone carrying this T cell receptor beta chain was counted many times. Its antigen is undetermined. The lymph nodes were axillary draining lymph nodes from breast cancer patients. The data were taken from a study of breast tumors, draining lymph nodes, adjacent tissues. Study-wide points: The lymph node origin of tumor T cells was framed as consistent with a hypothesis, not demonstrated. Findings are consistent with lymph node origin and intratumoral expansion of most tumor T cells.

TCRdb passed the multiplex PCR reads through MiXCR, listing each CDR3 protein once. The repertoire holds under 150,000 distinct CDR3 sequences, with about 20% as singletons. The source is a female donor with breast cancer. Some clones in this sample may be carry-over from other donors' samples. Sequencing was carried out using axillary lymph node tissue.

The CDR3 here is CASSLSEVEEQYF. DNA for the CDR3: TGTGCCAGCAGTTTATCGGAGGTGGAGGAGCAGTACTTC. The chain recombines TRBV12-3 or TRBV12-4 with TRBJ2-7; tentative D call: TRBD2 (5 bases). V was cut by 2 bases and J by 7 bases, with 12 bases left in between. CDR3 length: 13 amino acids.